The clone carrying this T cell receptor beta chain was counted ten times or more. Antigen: not known. The germline gives CDR1 MGHDK, CDR2 SYGVNS. The CDR3 length is 11 residues. The germline V and J ends were trimmed by 6 bases and 5 bases, with 8 bases remaining between them. These data originate in a study of Graves' ophthalmopathy and Graves' hyperthyroidism. Overall study results and limits: Blood also held most thyroid clonotypes expanded above 0.001 frequency. Prediction of ophthalmopathy progression reached over 65% sensitivity and approximately 74% specificity. Cross-validated, the 13-signature model showed 87.88%/81.08% sensitivity/specificity, and 80%/75% in the test set.

The study amplified TCR beta CDR3 regions using RNA transcripts. In the first round, RT-PCR was carried out with HTBI primers, and a multiplex PCR formed the second round. TCRdb ran MiXCR on the multiplex PCR reads and lists one entry per CDR3 protein. Of 150,000 or so distinct CDR3 sequences in the sample, around two fifths were seen once. The chain combines TRBV25-1 with TRBJ2-7; no clear D gene. The specimen sequenced was peripheral blood. The origin of this receptor is a man aged 30 to 39 with Graves' ophthalmopathy. Here the CDR3 reads CASREQNEQYF. The CDR3 nucleotides read TGTGCCAGCAGGGAACAAAACGAGCAGTACTTC.